This T cell receptor beta chain comes out of a study of human thymus T cells. Trimming took 5 bases from V and 0 from J, leaving 13 bases between them. The length of the CDR3 is 16 residues. Germline V gene sequence: CDR1 SEHNR, CDR2 FQNEAQ (reference sequence). Here immunoSEQ multiplex PCR was the method, and the copy in TCRdb shows in-frame clones only, minus some. Of tens of thousands of clones listed, roughly 94% are singletons. Thymic tissue was derived from resections collected during corrective heart surgery. Sequencing was done on a sample of thymus tissue. The J gene is TRBJ1-4, the V gene TRBV7-9; D unclear. The clonotype comes from a girl less than two years old with a congenital heart defect but otherwise immunologically healthy. This CDR3 is CASSLRPQATNEKLFF. The CDR3 DNA follows: TGTGCCAGCAGCCTCCGCCCCCAGGCAACTAATGAAAAACTGTTTTTT.